This T cell receptor (beta chain) originates from a study of post-analysis software for immune sequencing data. On the study more broadly: The patients showed relapsing-remitting, secondary progressive and progressive-relapsing multiple sclerosis courses.

cDNA libraries of TCR beta carried unique molecular identifiers. T cells numbering roughly 1 to 10 million yielded some 520,000 cDNA molecules. TCRdb analysed the PCR reads with MiXCR anew, one entry per CDR3 protein. This table has roughly 600,000 distinct CDR3 sequences, roughly two fifths appearing once. The length of the CDR3 is 14 residues. CDR1 is SGHRS, CDR2 YFSETQ, per germline. The junction had 9 bases not matched to a gene; V was cut back by 6 bases and J by 7 bases. As for this clonotype: The antigen remains undetermined.

The study, taken as a whole, reports: Patients showed TRBV5-6, TRBV5-1 and TRBV20-1 among several TRBV segments more frequent than in controls. Same-batch samples co-clustered strongly by F measure. Compared against controls, patients with multiple sclerosis displayed significantly lower normalized Chao1 diversity.

The chain is built from TRBV5-1 and TRBJ2-1; 8 bases fit TRBD1. The sample was blood. The TCR sequence derives from a girl aged 10-17 years with multiple sclerosis. CDR3 sequence: CASMGAGGKNEQFF. Written as DNA, the CDR3 is TGCGCCAGCATGGGGGCAGGGGGCAAAAATGAGCAGTTCTTC.